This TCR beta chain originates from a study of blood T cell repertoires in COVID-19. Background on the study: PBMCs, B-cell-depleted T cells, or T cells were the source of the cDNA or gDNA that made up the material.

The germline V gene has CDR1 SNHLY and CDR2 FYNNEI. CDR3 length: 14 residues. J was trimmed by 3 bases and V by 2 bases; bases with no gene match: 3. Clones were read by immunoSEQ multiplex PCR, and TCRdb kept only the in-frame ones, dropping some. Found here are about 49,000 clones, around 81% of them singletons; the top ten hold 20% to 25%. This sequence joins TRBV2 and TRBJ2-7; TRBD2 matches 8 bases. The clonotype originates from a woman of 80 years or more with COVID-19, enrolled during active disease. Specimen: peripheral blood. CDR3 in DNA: TGTGCCAGCAGTGAAAGCGGGAGAGTCTACGAGCAGTACTTC. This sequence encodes CASSESGRVYEQYF.